This T cell receptor (beta chain) was identified in a study of blood T cell repertoires in COVID-19. About the research overall: Samples came from the United States, Italy and Spain, spanning acute and convalescent COVID-19.

Adults between roughly 18 and 89 years of age took part from 24 US areas. As originally analysed: Nucleated cell counts were estimated from reference gene primer amplification. The data were produced by immunoSEQ multiplex PCR, yet TCRdb's version contains in-frame clones alone and is incomplete. Clonal size and the V and J genes are those of that table, whereas D and trimming came from the DNA. The table includes 200,000 to 250,000 clones, about 90% detected once. Germline V gene sequence: CDR1 KGHDR, CDR2 SFDVKD. This CDR3 comprises 16 residues. The V end was cut by 1 base, the J end by 2 bases, with 10 bases between.

The source material was PBMCs or T cells enriched from blood (not recorded which). The TCR was taken from a man aged 50-59 years who had been exposed to COVID-19. The chain employs TRBV24-1 and TRBJ2-2; D unclear. The DNA for the CDR3 is TGTGCCACCAGTGATTTTCTTACAGATAACACCGGGGAGCTGTTTTTT. Amino acids: CATSDFLTDNTGELFF.